A single sample is the source of the 26 T cell receptor beta chains below, sequenced in a study of identical twins. TCRdb used MiXCR to reprocess the 5' RACE reads, holding one entry per CDR3 protein. The sample lists approximately 890,000 distinct CDR3 sequences; over 9% were seen once. This same sample was also part of a study on yellow fever vaccine responses in identical twins.

Sequencing used PBMCs. The receptors come from a woman between 18 and 30 years old in good health.

The genes are TRBV10-3 and TRBJ2-7, with D maybe TRBD2 (5 bases). The germline V and J ends were trimmed by 3 bases and 1 base, with 13 bases remaining between them. The CDR3 runs 15 residues. Per the germline V gene, CDR1 is ENHRY and CDR2 is SYGVKD. In nucleotides, the CDR3 is TGTGCCATCAGTGATTGGAACCCGGGGTCCTACGAGCAGTACTTC. Residues: CAISDWNPGSYEQYF.

This clonotype was detected a few times. The rearrangement uses TRBV3-1 and TRBJ2-2, with 8 bases identical to TRBD1. CDR3 length: 17 amino acids. Trimming cost V 2 bases and J 1 base; bases outside gene matches: 6. CDR1 is LGHDT, CDR2 YNNKEL, per germline (reference sequence). CDR3 nucleotide sequence: TGTGCCAGCAGCCAAAACCGGGACAGGAGGAACACCGGGGAGCTGTTTTTT. Its translation is CASSQNRDRRNTGELFF. Supplemented by reference TRBV3-1 and TRBJ2-2, the full variable domain reads DTAVSQTPKYLVTQMGNDKSIKCEQNLGHDTMYWYKQDSKKFLKIMFSYNNKELIINETVPNRFSPKSPDKAHLNLHINSLELGDSAVYFCASSQNRDRRNTGELFFGEGSRLTVL.

Details on this clonotype: Given a much more abundant clone one base away, this may be a read error. The rearrangement uses TRBV6-1 and TRBJ2-6; a possible D gene is TRBD1 (5 bases). Per the germline V gene, CDR1 is MNHNS and CDR2 is SASEGT. This CDR3 is built from 15 residues. CDR3 protein: CASSLRVSGAKVLTF. For the CDR3, the DNA is TGTGCCAGCAGTCTCAGGGTATCTGGGGCCAAGGTCCTGACTTTC.

This clonotype was counted many times. The chain combines TRBV9 with TRBJ2-2, with D perhaps matching TRBD1 or TRBD2 (5 bases each). V was pared by 2 bases and J by 3 bases, with 14 bases between. Germline-derived CDR1 and CDR2 are SGDLS and YYNGEE. This CDR3 is 16 amino acids long. CDR3 sequence (DNA): TGTGCCAGCAGCGTCCCCGGGACCGCAGACACCGGGGAGCTGTTTTTT. Translating gives CASSVPGTADTGELFF.

The chain links TRBV5-6 to TRBJ2-1; 10 nucleotides match TRBD1. Trimming took 6 bases from V and 0 from J; bases not matched to a gene: 12. This CDR3 is built from 18 residues. Germline CDR1 SGHDT, CDR2 YYEEEE. CDR3 sequence (DNA): TGTGCCAGCACCTCGACAGGGGGCGATCCCCTCTCCTACAATGAGCAGTTCTTC. Translating it yields CASTSTGGDPLSYNEQFF.

This clonotype was detected ten times or more. This sequence joins TRBV5-1 and TRBJ2-3, with D unresolved. The germline gives CDR1 SGHRS, CDR2 YFSETQ. The CDR3 totals 14 residues. V lost 0 bases to trimming and J lost 5 bases, with 10 bases between them. The CDR3 bases are TGCGCCAGCAGCTTGGCCAATTCTGGAGATACGCAGTATTTT. Its protein product is CASSLANSGDTQYF. Together with reference TRBV5-1 and TRBJ2-3, the CDR3 gives the full variable domain: KAGVTQTPRYLIKTRGQQVTLSCSPISGHRSVSWYQQTPGQGLQFLFEYFSETQRNKGNFPGRFSGRQFSNSRSEMNVSTLELGDSALYLCASSLANSGDTQYFGPGTRLTVL.

The table lists this clonotype with a few counts. The rearrangement uses TRBV10-3 and TRBJ2-1; 8 bases fit TRBD2. CDR1 and CDR2 from the germline V gene are ENHRY and SYGVKD. This CDR3 region has 16 residues. Germline trimming cut 5 bases from V and 4 bases from J; bases unmatched to any gene: 10. The CDR3: CAISLAGGLLYNEQFF. As DNA, the CDR3 is TGTGCCATCAGTTTGGCGGGAGGCCTATTATACAATGAGCAGTTCTTC.

This clonotype was counted only a few times. The CDR3 nucleotides read TGCGCCAGCAGCTCTTCCGGGACAGGGGGCCACGAGCAGTACGTC. It encodes CASSSSGTGGHEQYV. The chain has TRBV5-1 and TRBJ2-7; 12 positions match TRBD1. CDR1 and CDR2 (germline): SGHRS, YFSETQ. This CDR3 has 15 amino acids. J was trimmed by 5 bases and V by 3 bases; bases with no gene match: 6.

This clonotype was counted many times. This chain uses TRBV7-9 with TRBJ1-2; 8 nucleotides align to TRBD1. The germline V gene has CDR1 SEHNR and CDR2 FQNEAQ (reference sequence). V shed 5 bases, J shed 4 bases, and the junction held 6 bases outside the gene matches. The CDR3 consists of 14 residues. The CDR3 loop is CASSPTGVGYGYTF. In nucleotides, the CDR3 is TGTGCCAGCAGCCCGACAGGGGTAGGCTATGGCTACACCTTC.

The chain employs TRBV20-1 and TRBJ1-5; TRBD1 matches 7 bases. The germline V gene has CDR1 DFQATT and CDR2 SNEGSKA (reference sequence). The CDR3 totals 14 residues. V was clipped by 0 bases and J by 3 bases; unmatched bases: 2. The CDR3 reads CSAREGGTNQPQHF. In DNA form, the CDR3 reads TGCAGTGCTAGAGAAGGGGGCACCAATCAGCCCCAGCATTTT.

The chain employs TRBV20-1 and TRBJ2-3, with 8 bases lining up with TRBD1. This CDR3 comprises 12 residues. J was trimmed by 6 bases and V by 1 base; bases with no gene match: 0. Germline V CDR1 and CDR2: DFQATT, SNEGSKA (reference sequence). Here the CDR3 DNA reads TGCAGTGCTAGAGGACAGGGGGATACGCAGTATTTT. This gives the protein CSARGQGDTQYF.

This clonotype occurred a few times. This sequence joins TRBV4-1 and TRBJ1-6; D unresolved. CDR1 and CDR2 (germline): MGHRA, YSYEKL. V dropped 1 base and J dropped 4 bases, with 14 bases sitting between them. The CDR3 length is 17 residues. Here the CDR3 DNA reads TGCGCCAGCAGCCAAGGTCCCGGACGGTTTTATAATTCACCCCTCCACTTT. Its protein is CASSQGPGRFYNSPLHF.

The chain joins TRBV28 to TRBJ2-5; possibly TRBD1 for D (6 bases). CDR3 length equals 15 residues. Germline CDR1 reads MDHEN; CDR2 reads SYDVKM. V was trimmed by 4 bases and J by 5 bases, leaving 17 bases between them. DNA for the CDR3: TGTGCCAGCAGTTCCCTAAGCAGGGGCCGGGAGACCCAGTACTTC. Protein sequence: CASSSLSRGRETQYF.

A few counts support this clonotype. This chain uses TRBV20-1 with TRBJ2-2; D ambiguous. V lost 5 bases and J lost 4, with 11 bases in between. Germline CDR1 and CDR2: DFQATT and SNEGSKA (reference sequence). This CDR3 has 13 amino acids. Here the CDR3 DNA reads TGCAGTGCTCGCAAGTGGGGCACCGGGGAGCTGTTTTTT. It codes for CSARKWGTGELFF.

This clonotype was found a few times. An end of the junction does not agree with germline; a read error may underlie this. The CDR3, as DNA: TGTGCCAGCAGTTTGATGGCGGGGGCGGAGATCTTC. Protein sequence: CASSLMAGAEIF. The J gene is TRBJ1-2, the V gene TRBV28, with D possibly being TRBD1 (6 bases). The CDR3 is made up of 12 amino acids. In germline, CDR1 is MDHEN, CDR2 SYDVKM.

This chain connects TRBV6-2 or TRBV6-3 to TRBJ1-1; 7 nucleotides line up with TRBD1. Germline CDR1 is MNHEY and CDR2 is SVGEGT. J lost 1 base, V lost 6 bases, and 11 bases had no gene match. The CDR3 spans 16 residues. The DNA for the CDR3 is TGTGCCAGCAGGGAAACGGGACAGCCAAAGAACACTGAAGCTTTCTTT. Amino acids: CASRETGQPKNTEAFF.

V and J are TRBV6-2 or TRBV6-3 and TRBJ2-3; TRBD1 is a possible D gene (5 bases). Germline CDR1 is MNHEY and CDR2 is SVGEGT. V was pared by 5 bases and J by 0 bases, with 12 bases between. The CDR3 contains 15 residues. The CDR3 region has the DNA TGTGCCAGCAGTCAACAGGAGACTAGCACAGATACGCAGTATTTT. Its protein is CASSQQETSTDTQYF.

The J gene is TRBJ2-7, the V gene TRBV10-3; D may be TRBD1 or TRBD2 (6 bases each). Germline V gives CDR1 ENHRY, CDR2 SYGVKD. The V end lost 3 bases, the J end lost 7 bases, and 10 bases lay between the germline ends. There are 12 residues in the CDR3. CDR3 amino acids: CAISEWGAEQYF. For the CDR3, the DNA is TGTGCCATCAGTGAATGGGGGGCTGAGCAGTACTTC.

The V call is TRBV28, the J call TRBJ1-5, with D tentatively TRBD1 (6 bases). The CDR3 loop spans 15 amino acids. With 6 bases removed from V and 2 bases from J, the gap between germline ends came to 14 bases. The germline gives CDR1 MDHEN, CDR2 SYDVKM. This CDR3 is CASRPAGAGNQPQHF. The CDR3 DNA sequence: TGTGCCAGCAGACCCGCGGGGGCGGGCAATCAGCCCCAGCATTTT.

The chain recombines TRBV7-9 with TRBJ2-7; D might be TRBD1 (6 bases). CDR1 is SEHNR, CDR2 FQNEAQ, per germline (reference sequence). Between the trimmed V and J ends, which lost 4 bases and 3 bases, there was a span of 10 bases. The CDR3 runs to 13 residues. The CDR3 loop is CASSSDRFYEQYV. The CDR3 DNA reads TGTGCCAGCAGCTCCGACAGGTTCTACGAGCAGTACGTC.

Comment on this clonotype: One end of the junction varies from germline; a read error may be responsible. The CDR3 nucleotides read TGTGCCAGGAGCTCCGGGGTCGTCGGGACCCAGTACTTC. It translates to CARSSGVVGTQYF. This chain links TRBV5-6 with TRBJ2-5; TRBD2 might be the D (5 bases). In germline, CDR1 is SGHDT, CDR2 YYEEEE. There are 13 residues in the CDR3.

This clonotype was seen just once. Possible read error: a much larger clone is one base away. The chain uses TRBV29-1 and TRBJ2-7; weak D call: TRBD1 (5 bases). This CDR3 contains 12 residues. In germline, CDR1 is SQVTM, CDR2 ANQGSEA. V lost 0 bases, J lost 3 bases, and 6 bases lay in between. CDR3 nucleotide sequence: TGCAGCGTTGAAGACAGGGACTACGAGCAGTACTTC. It yields the protein CSVEDRDYEQYF.

V and J are TRBV7-2 and TRBJ1-1; TRBD1 is a possible D gene (5 bases). CDR3 length: 15 residues. The germline V gene has CDR1 SGHTA and CDR2 FQGNSA. V lost 2 bases and J lost 5, with 15 bases in between. The CDR3 DNA sequence: TGTGCCAGCAGCTTACGGGGCAGGGATCGGACTGAAGCTTTCTTT. Translated: CASSLRGRDRTEAFF.

The chain links TRBV27 to TRBJ1-1; D is unclear. V was pared by 7 bases and J by 10 bases, with 7 bases between. The CDR3 covers 9 residues. Germline V gene sequence: CDR1 MNHEY, CDR2 SMNVEV (reference sequence). The CDR3 coding sequence is TGTGCCAGCAACCCGTTAGCTTTCTTT. Translating it yields CASNPLAFF.

The V call is TRBV20-1, the J call TRBJ1-4, with D unresolved. This CDR3 has 14 amino acids. Between the trimmed V and J ends, which lost 3 bases and 0 bases, there was a span of 8 bases. Per germline, CDR1 DFQATT and CDR2 SNEGSKA (reference sequence). The CDR3 here is CSASPGTTNEKLFF. The CDR3 nucleotides read TGCAGTGCTAGCCCGGGAACAACTAATGAAAAACTGTTTTTT.

The gene calls are TRBV28 and TRBJ2-7; D is perhaps TRBD1 (5 bases). Trimming left V 10 bases short and J 2 bases short, with 15 bases between. Germline CDR1 MDHEN, CDR2 SYDVKM. This CDR3 contains 13 residues. CDR3 amino acids: CATIPPGTYEQYF. For the CDR3, the DNA is TGTGCCACCATCCCGCCAGGGACCTACGAGCAGTACTTC.